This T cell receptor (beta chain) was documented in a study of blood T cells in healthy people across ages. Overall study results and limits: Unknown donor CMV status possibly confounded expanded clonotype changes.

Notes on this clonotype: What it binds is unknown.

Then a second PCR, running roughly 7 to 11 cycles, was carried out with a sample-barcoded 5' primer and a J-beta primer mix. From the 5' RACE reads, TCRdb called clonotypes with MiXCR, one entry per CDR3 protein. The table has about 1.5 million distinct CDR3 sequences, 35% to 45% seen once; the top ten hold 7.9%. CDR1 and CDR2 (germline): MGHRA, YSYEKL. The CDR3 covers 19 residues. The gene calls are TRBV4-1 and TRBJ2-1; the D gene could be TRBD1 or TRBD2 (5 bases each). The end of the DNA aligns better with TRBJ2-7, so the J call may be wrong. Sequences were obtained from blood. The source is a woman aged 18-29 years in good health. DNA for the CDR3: TGCGCCAGCAGCCAAGATAAGGGGTTGGTGGACTTGTCCGACAATGAGCAGTACTTC. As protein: CASSQDKGLVDLSDNEQYF.